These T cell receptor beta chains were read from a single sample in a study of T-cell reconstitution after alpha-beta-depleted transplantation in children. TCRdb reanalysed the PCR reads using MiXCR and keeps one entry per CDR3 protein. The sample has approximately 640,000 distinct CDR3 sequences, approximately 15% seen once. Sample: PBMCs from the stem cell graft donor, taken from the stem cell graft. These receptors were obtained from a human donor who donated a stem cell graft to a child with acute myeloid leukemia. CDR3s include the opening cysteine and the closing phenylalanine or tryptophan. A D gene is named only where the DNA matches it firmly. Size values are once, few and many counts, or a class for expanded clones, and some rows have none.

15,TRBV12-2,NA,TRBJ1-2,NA,CASRLRELNHYGYTF,TGTGCAAGTCGCTTAAGGGAGTTGAATCACTATGGCTACACCTTC
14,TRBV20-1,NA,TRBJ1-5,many,CSARTPGGGQPQHF,TGCAGTGCACGAACTCCCGGGGGTGGTCAGCCCCAGCATTTT
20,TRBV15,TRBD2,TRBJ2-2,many,CATSRDSLAGGLSNTGELFF,TGTGCCACCAGCAGAGACTCCCTAGCGGGGGGGTTGTCGAACACCGGGGAGCTGTTTTTT
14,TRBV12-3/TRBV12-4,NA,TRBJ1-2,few,CASSPQRNSYGYTF,TGTGCCAGCAGCCCCCAAAGAAATAGCTATGGCTACACCTTC
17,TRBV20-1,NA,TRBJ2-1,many,CSARSYPRDRIGNEQFF,TGCAGTGCTAGAAGCTACCCCAGGGATAGGATCGGGAATGAGCAGTTCTTC
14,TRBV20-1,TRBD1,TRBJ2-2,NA,CSVWGQGAGGELFF,TGCAGCGTCTGGGGACAGGGGGCCGGCGGGGAGCTGTTTTTT
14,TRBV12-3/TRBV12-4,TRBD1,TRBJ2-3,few,CASTLGQATDTQYF,TGTGCCAGCACCCTGGGACAGGCAACAGATACGCAGTATTTT
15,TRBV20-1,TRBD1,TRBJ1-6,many,CSARDLGQGGSPLHF,TGCAGTGCTAGAGACCTGGGACAGGGCGGCTCACCCCTCCACTTT
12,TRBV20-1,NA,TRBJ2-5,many,CSVSRGGETQYF,TGCAGTGTTTCCAGGGGGGGTGAGACCCAGTACTTC
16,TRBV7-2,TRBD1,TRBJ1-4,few,CASSRLEGTAYEKLFF,TGTGCCAGCAGCCGCCTGGAAGGGACAGCGTATGAAAAACTGTTTTTT
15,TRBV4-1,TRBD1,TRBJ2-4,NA,CASSQRQGIKNIQYF,TGCGCCAGCAGCCAAAGACAGGGAATCAAAAACATTCAGTACTTC
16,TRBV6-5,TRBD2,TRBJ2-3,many,CASSYSGGGAADTQYF,TGTGCCAGCAGTTACTCGGGCGGGGGGGCGGCAGATACGCAGTATTTT
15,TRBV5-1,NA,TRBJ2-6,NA,CASSLAVTGANVLTF,TGCGCCAGCAGCTTGGCGGTGACTGGGGCCAACGTCCTGACTTTC
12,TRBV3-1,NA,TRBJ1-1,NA,CASSQAVTEAFF,TGTGCCAGCAGCCAAGCGGTCACTGAAGCTTTCTTT
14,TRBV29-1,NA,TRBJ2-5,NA,CSVVGGTAQETQYF,TGCAGCGTTGTGGGGGGGACAGCCCAAGAGACCCAGTACTTC
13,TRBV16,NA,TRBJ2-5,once,CASSQLSQETQYF,TGTGCCAGCAGCCAATTGTCACAAGAGACCCAGTACTTC
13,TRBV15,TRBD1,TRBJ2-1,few,CATSVKQGYEQFF,TGTGCCACCAGCGTAAAACAGGGGTATGAGCAGTTCTTC
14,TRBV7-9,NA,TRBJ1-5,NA,CASSLGFGNQPQHF,TGTGCCAGCAGCTTGGGATTTGGCAATCAGCCCCAGCATTTT
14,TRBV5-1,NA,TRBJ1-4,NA,CASSLVTAGEKLFF,TGCGCCAGCAGCTTGGTGACGGCCGGGGAAAAACTGTTTTTT
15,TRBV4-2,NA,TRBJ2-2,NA,CASSQGPGLTGELFF,TGTGCCAGCAGCCAAGGCCCGGGACTCACCGGGGAGCTGTTTTTT
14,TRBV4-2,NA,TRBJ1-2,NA,CASGPGTGLVGYTF,TGTGCCAGCGGCCCCGGGACCGGGCTGGTTGGCTACACCTTC
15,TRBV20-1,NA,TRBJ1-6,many,CSAKGLEGYNSPLHF,TGCAGTGCTAAGGGTTTGGAGGGCTATAATTCACCCCTCCACTTT
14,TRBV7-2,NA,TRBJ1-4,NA,CASSRLGANEKLFF,TGTGCCAGCAGCAGGCTAGGGGCTAATGAAAAACTGTTTTTT
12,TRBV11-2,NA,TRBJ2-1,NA,CASSLDTDEQFF,TGTGCCAGCAGCTTAGATACGGATGAGCAGTTCTTC
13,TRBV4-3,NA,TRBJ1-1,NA,CASSQDTTVGAFF,TGCGCCAGCAGCCAAGATACGACAGTTGGAGCTTTCTTT
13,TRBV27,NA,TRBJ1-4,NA,CASSLRGSVKLFF,TGTGCCAGCAGCCTGCGGGGGTCTGTAAAACTGTTTTTT
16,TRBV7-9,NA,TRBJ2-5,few,CASSFGRQIDQETQYF,TGTGCCAGCAGCTTTGGGCGACAAATAGACCAAGAGACCCAGTACTTC
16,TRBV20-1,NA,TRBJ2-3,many,CSARAPKTGRTDTQYF,TGCAGTGCTAGGGCCCCAAAGACAGGCCGCACAGATACGCAGTATTTT
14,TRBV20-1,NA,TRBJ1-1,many,CSARAQWGETEAFF,TGCAGTGCTAGAGCTCAGTGGGGGGAAACTGAAGCTTTCTTT
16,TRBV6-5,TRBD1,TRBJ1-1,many,CASSYMGTGVNTEAFF,TGTGCCAGCAGTTACATGGGGACAGGGGTGAACACTGAAGCTTTCTTT
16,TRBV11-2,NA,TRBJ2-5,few,CASSLSLGDTQETQYF,TGTGCCAGCAGCTTATCGTTAGGGGACACTCAAGAGACCCAGTACTTC
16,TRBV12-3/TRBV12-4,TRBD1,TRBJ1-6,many,CASSTAGQGFDSPLHF,TGTGCCAGCAGTACCGCAGGACAGGGTTTTGATTCACCCCTCCACTTT
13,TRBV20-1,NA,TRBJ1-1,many,CSARPPTDTEAFF,TGCAGTGCGAGACCCCCCACTGACACTGAAGCTTTCTTT
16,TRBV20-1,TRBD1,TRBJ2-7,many,CSAREPAGGSSYEQYF,TGCAGTGCTAGAGAACCCGCAGGGGGTAGCTCCTACGAGCAGTACTTC
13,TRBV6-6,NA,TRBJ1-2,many,CAIGQGLNYGYTF,TGTGCCATCGGGCAGGGCCTTAACTATGGCTACACCTTC
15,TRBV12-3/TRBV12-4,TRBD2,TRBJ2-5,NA,CASSSSGGGQETQYF,TGTGCCAGCAGTTCAAGCGGGGGCGGCCAAGAGACCCAGTACTTC
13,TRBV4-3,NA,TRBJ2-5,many,CASSQEGGETQYF,TGCGCCAGCAGCCAAGAAGGTGGAGAGACCCAGTACTTC